A selection of T cell receptor beta chains follows, all from one sample in a study of cytomegalovirus exposure and HLA in healthy donors. Data came from immunoSEQ multiplex PCR; TCRdb stores just in-frame clones and leaves some out. Found here are approximately 180,000 clones, roughly 76% of them singletons; the top ten hold approximately 4.4%. The specimen was PBMCs. These receptors came from a woman younger than 35 in good health and CMV-seropositive. The CDR3 runs from the conserved cysteine through the conserved F or W.

TRBV5-8 | CASSYRLGGRMGQFF
TRBV29-1 | CSVTVRGELFF
TRBV7-6 | CASSLLGPGLGGDEQFF
TRBV5-1 | CASSLARDREYF
TRBV7-9 | CASRDSNTGELFF
TRBV4-1 | CASALAGFTDTQYF
TRBV4-1 | CASSGSMTSGPRTDTQYF
TRBV11-2 | CASSPIRGSQETQYF
TRBV5-1 | CASSLPGTSASPSYNEQFF
TRBV15 | CATGQGTLEKLFF
TRBV7-8 | CASTKGAADEQYF
TRBV7-2 | CASSLIPLSNEQFF
TRBV5-1 | CASSFDRDVGGYTF
TRBV30 | CAWTSEAEAFF
TRBV5-6 | CASSLRLAGGDTQYF
TRBV6-5 | CAILRGGMVQTQYF
TRBV6-5 | CASSYSFSSNQPQHF
TRBV28 | CASSVLGGGEYF
TRBV7-2 | CASSPQTGERYGYTF
TRBV4-3 | CASSKGVDEKLFF
TRBV7-6 | CASSLAAGVAGFTDTQYF
TRBV7-9 | CASSYGNREEQYF
TRBV6-1 | CASSEAPGGPYEQYF
TRBV20-1 | CSARRGNEQFF
TRBV30 | CAWSVGGGALSGYTF
TRBV27 | CASRQPGTGGYEQYF
TRBV7-9 | CASSPVVGELFF
TRBV5-1 | CASSWDSTEAFF
TRBV6-6 | CASSYSARISPLHF
TRBV15 | CATSRERTGASEAFF
TRBV7-9 | CASSPQRTGVRHEQYF
TRBV16 | CASSPGLSDTDTQYF
TRBV5-1 | CASSFSTGTEPGELFF
TRBV7-8 | CASSPSGGHTNEQFF
TRBV19 | CATSSLVGRGYGYGYTF
TRBV29-1 | CSAGTSGQETQYF